This T cell receptor (beta chain) was sequenced during a study of OX40 agonist ivuxolimab in advanced cancers. Study-level background: Aged roughly 23 to 80 with a mean of 60 years, they were approximately 80% male.

The ends were cut back, 3 bases at V and 7 bases at J, with 12 bases in the middle. In germline, CDR1 is SNHLY, CDR2 FYNNEI. This CDR3 comprises 13 residues. This table comes from immunoSEQ multiplex PCR, and its TCRdb copy is limited to in-frame clones, with some not included. The sample includes approximately 110,000 clones, 92% of them seen just once. This clonotype was obtained from an adult with an advanced solid tumor such as melanoma, head and neck, liver or kidney cancer. The rearrangement uses TRBV2 and TRBJ1-2, with no clear D. This specimen consisted of CD4+ or CD8+ T cells sorted from blood, obtained in a trial of the OX40 agonist ivuxolimab. The CDR3 DNA reads TGTGCCAGCAGTGATTCGTCAAGCCGTGGCTACACCTTC. Translating gives CASSDSSSRGYTF. Together with reference TRBV2 and TRBJ1-2, the CDR3 gives the full variable domain: EPEVTQTPSHQVTQMGQEVILRCVPISNHLYFYWYRQILGQKVEFLVSFYNNEISEKSEIFDDQFSVERPDGSNFTLKIRSTKLEDSAMYFCASSDSSSRGYTFGSGTRLTVV.